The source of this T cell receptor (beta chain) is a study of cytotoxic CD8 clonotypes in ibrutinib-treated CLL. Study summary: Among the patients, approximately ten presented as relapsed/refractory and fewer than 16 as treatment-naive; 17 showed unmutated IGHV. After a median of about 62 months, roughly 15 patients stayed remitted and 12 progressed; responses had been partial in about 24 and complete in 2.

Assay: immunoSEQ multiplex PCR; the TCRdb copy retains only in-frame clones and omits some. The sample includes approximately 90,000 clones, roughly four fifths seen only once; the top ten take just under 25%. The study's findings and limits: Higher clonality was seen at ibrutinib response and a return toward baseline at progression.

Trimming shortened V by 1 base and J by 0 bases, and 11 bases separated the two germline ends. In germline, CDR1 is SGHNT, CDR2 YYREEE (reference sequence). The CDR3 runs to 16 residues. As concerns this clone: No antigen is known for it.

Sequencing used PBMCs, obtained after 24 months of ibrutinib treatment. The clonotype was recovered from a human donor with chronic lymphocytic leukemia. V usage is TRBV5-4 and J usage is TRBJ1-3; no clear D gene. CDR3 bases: TGTGCCAGCAGCTTGAAGGCAGCCGTCTCTGGAAACACCATATATTTT. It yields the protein CASSLKAAVSGNTIYF. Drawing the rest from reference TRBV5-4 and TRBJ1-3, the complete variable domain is ETGVTQSPTHLIKTRGQQVTLRCSSQSGHNTVSWYQQALGQGPQFIFQYYREEENGRGNFPPRFSGLQFPNYSSELNVNALELDDSALYLCASSLKAAVSGNTIYFGEGSWLTVV.